Sequencing of this T cell receptor beta chain was carried out in a study of T cell changes during pregnancy in multiple sclerosis. This clone is medium-sized in the sample. The germline V gene has CDR1 SEHNR and CDR2 FQNEAQ (reference sequence). J gave up 2 bases and V 5 bases, and 8 bases lay outside the gene matches. The CDR3 contains 15 residues. The repertoire was sequenced with immunoSEQ multiplex PCR; TCRdb's copy has only in-frame clones and lacks some. Altogether tens of thousands of clones are present, roughly 89% being singletons, with the ten largest covering about 5.9%. The sequence was obtained from a female donor with multiple sclerosis, enrolled in a pregnancy study. Specimen: CD8+ T cells from peripheral blood mononuclear cells, collected in the second trimester of pregnancy. The rearrangement links TRBV7-9 to TRBJ2-7; 8 bases line up with TRBD2. Here the CDR3 reads CASSGRLANTYEQYF. The CDR3 DNA follows: TGTGCCAGCAGCGGCCGACTAGCGAATACCTACGAGCAGTACTTC.